This TCR beta chain is drawn from a study of blood T cell repertoires in COVID-19. Study-wide context: What the recovered Cohort 3 donors had was two negative PCRs, clearance, or symptom resolution. Acute-phase and convalescent COVID-19 samples originated in the United States, Italy and Spain. The analysed material was cDNA or gDNA that came from T cells, B-cell-depleted T cells, or PBMCs.

The germline CDR1 and CDR2 sequences are SGHDN and FVKESK. V was clipped by 0 bases and J by 4 bases; unmatched bases: 5. The CDR3 covers 16 residues. Here immunoSEQ multiplex PCR was the method, and the copy in TCRdb shows in-frame clones only, minus some. The repertoire holds about 230,000 clones, with 86% as singletons. The receptor was isolated from a woman aged 50 to 60 in a cohort exposed to, infected with or recovered from COVID-19 (not recorded which). Sequenced sample: PBMCs or T cells enriched from blood (not recorded which). The chain carries TRBV14 and TRBJ1-4; the match to TRBD1 covers 7 bases. The CDR3: CASSQDQGGVNEKLFF. CDR3 sequence (DNA): TGTGCCAGCAGCCAAGATCAAGGGGGCGTTAATGAAAAACTGTTTTTT. Filled out from reference TRBV14 and TRBJ1-4, the complete variable domain reads EAGVTQFPSHSVIEKGQTVTLRCDPISGHDNLYWYRRVMGKEIKFLLHFVKESKQDESGMPNNRFLAERTGGTYSTLKVQPAELEDSGVYFCASSQDQGGVNEKLFFGSGTQLSVL.